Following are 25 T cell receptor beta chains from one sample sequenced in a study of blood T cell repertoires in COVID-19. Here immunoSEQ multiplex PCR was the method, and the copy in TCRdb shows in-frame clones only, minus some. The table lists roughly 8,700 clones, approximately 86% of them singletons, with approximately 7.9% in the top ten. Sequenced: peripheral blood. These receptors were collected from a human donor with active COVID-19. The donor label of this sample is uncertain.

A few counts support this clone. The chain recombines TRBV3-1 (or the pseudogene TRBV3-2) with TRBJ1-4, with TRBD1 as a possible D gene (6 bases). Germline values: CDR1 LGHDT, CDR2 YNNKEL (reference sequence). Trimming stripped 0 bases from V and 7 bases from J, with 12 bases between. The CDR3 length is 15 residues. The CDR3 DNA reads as TGTGCCAGCAGCCAAGAGGGGGCTGGACCTGAAAAACTGTTTTTT. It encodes CASSQEGAGPEKLFF.

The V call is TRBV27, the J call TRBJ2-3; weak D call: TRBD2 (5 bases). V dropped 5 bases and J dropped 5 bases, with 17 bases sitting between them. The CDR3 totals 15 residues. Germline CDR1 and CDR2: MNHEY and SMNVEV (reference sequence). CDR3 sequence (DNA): TGTGCCAGCAGTGTCCGGGATGACCCGCTAGATACGCAGTATTTT. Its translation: CASSVRDDPLDTQYF.

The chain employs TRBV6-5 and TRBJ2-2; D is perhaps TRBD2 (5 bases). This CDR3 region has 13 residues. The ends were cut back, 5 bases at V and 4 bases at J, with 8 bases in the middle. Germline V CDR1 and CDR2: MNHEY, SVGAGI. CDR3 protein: CASSTRSTGELFF. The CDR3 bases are TGTGCCAGCAGTACTAGGAGCACCGGGGAGCTGTTTTTT.

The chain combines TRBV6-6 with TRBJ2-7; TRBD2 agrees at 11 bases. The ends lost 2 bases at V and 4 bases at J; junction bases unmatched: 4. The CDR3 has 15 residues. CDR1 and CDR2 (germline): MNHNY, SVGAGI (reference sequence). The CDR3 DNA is TGTGCCAGCAGTTACGAGTCTAGCGGGGGGTACGAGCAGTACTTC. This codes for CASSYESSGGYEQYF.

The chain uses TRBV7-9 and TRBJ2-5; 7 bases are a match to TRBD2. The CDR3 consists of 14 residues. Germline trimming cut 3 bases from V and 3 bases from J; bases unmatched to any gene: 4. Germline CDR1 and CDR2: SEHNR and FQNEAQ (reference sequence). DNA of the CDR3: TGTGCCAGCAGCTTCGGGACTACCAAAGAGACCCAGTACTTC. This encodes CASSFGTTKETQYF.

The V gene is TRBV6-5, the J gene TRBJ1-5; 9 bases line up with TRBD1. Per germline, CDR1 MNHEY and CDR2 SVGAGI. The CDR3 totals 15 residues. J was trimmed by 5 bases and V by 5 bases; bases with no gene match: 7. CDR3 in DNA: TGTGCCAGCAGTCCGGGACAGGGTAAGTATCAGCCCCAGCATTTT. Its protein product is CASSPGQGKYQPQHF.

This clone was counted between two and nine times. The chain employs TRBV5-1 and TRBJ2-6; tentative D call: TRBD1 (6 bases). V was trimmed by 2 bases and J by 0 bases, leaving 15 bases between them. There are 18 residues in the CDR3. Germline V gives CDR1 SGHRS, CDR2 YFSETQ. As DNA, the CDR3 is TGCGCCAGCAGCTTCCCCTCGGGACAAAGCTCTGGGGCCAACGTCCTGACTTTC. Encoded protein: CASSFPSGQSSGANVLTF.

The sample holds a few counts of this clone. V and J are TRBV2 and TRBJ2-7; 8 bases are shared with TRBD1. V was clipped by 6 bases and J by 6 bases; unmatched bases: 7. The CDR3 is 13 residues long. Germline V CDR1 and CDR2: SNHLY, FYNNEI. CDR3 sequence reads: CASRPGQAPEQYF. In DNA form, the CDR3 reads TGTGCCAGCAGACCGGGACAGGCCCCCGAGCAGTACTTC.

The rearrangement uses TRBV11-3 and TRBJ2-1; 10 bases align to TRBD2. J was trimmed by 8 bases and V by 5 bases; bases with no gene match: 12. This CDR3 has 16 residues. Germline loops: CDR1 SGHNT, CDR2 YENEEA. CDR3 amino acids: CASSQGLARRGDEQFF. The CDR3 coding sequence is TGTGCCAGCAGCCAGGGACTAGCGAGGAGGGGCGATGAGCAGTTCTTC.

The CDR3: CASSGTSGGYNEQFF. DNA of the CDR3: TGTGCCAGCAGTGGGACTAGCGGGGGGTACAATGAGCAGTTCTTC. The J gene is TRBJ2-1, the V gene TRBV6-4, with 14 bases matching TRBD2. V dropped 4 bases and J dropped 4; count of bases not matched to a gene: 0. The CDR3 covers 15 residues. Germline V gives CDR1 MRHNA, CDR2 SNTAGT.

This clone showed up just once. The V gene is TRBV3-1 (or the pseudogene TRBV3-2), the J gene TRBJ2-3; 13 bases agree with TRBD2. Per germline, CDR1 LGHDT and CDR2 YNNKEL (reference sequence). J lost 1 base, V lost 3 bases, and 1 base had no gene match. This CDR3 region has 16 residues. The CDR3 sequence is CASSHGLAGGTDTQYF. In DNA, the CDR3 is TGTGCCAGCAGCCACGGACTAGCGGGAGGCACAGATACGCAGTATTTT.

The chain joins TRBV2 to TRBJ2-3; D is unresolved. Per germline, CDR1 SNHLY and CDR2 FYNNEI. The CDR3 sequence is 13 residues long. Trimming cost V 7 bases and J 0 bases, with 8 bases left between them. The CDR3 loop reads CASMSASTDTQYF. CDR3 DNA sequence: TGTGCCAGCATGAGCGCTAGCACAGATACGCAGTATTTT.

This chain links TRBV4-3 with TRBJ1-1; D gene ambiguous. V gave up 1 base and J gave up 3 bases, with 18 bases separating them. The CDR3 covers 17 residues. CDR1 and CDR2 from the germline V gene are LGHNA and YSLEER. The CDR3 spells CASSQGEALVTDTEAFF. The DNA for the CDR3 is TGCGCCAGCAGCCAAGGAGAGGCCCTTGTGACGGACACTGAAGCTTTCTTT.

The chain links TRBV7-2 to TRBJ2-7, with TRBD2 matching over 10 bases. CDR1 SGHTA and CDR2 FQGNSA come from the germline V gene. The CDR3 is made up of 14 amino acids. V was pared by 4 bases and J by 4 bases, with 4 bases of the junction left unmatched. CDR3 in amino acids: CASSWGLAKYEQYV. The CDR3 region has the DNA TGTGCCAGCAGCTGGGGACTAGCGAAATACGAGCAGTACGTC.

In DNA, the CDR3 is TGTGCCAGCAGTTTAGCTGGGGGCGGGTACGAGCAGTACTTC. Protein: CASSLAGGGYEQYF. The chain couples TRBV28 to TRBJ2-7, with a weak D call TRBD1 (6 bases). V dropped 2 bases and J dropped 4 bases, with 12 bases sitting between them. CDR3 length equals 14 residues. Germline V gene sequence: CDR1 MDHEN, CDR2 SYDVKM.

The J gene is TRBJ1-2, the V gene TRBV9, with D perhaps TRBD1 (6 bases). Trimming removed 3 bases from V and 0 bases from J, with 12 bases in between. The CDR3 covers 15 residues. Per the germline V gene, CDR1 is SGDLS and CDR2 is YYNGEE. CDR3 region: CASSAAQGTNYGYTF. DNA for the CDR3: TGTGCCAGCAGCGCCGCACAGGGCACTAACTATGGCTACACCTTC.

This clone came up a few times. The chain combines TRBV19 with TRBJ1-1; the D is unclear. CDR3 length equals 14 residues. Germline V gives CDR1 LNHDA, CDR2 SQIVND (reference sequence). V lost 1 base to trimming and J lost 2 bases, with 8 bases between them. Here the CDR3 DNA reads TGTGCCAGTAGTATAGCAGTCTTTAACACTGAAGCTTTCTTT. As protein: CASSIAVFNTEAFF.

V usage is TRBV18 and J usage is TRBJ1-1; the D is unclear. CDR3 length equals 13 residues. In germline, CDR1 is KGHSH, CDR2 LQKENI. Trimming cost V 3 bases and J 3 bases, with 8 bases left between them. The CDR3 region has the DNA TGTGCCAGCTCACCGAGTGCGGACACTGAAGCTTTCTTT. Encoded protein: CASSPSADTEAFF.

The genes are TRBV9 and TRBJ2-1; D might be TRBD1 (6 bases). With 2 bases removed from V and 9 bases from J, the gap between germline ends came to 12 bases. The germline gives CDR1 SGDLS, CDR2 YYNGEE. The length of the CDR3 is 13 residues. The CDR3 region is CASSVGLGGEQFF. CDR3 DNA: TGTGCCAGCAGCGTCGGATTAGGGGGTGAGCAGTTCTTC.

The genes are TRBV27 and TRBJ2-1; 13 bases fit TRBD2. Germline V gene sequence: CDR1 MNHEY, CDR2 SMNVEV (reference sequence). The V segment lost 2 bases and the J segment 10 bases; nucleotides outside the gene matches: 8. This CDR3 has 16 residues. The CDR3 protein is CASSLLGTSGMGEQFF. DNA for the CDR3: TGTGCCAGCAGTTTACTTGGGACTAGCGGGATGGGGGAGCAGTTCTTC.

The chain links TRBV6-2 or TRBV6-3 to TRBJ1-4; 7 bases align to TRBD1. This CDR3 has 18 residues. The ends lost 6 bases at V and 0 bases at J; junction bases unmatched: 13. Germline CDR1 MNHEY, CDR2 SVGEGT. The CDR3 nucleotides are TGTGCCAGCAGCCGACTCCGGACAGGACGCGCAACTAATGAAAAACTGTTTTTT. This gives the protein CASSRLRTGRATNEKLFF.

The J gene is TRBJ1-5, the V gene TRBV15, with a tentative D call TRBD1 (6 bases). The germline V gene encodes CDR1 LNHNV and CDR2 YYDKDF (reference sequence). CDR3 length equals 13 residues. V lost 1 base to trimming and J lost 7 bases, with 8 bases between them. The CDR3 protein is CATSRGGGQPQHF. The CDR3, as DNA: TGTGCCACCAGCAGAGGAGGGGGACAGCCCCAGCATTTT.

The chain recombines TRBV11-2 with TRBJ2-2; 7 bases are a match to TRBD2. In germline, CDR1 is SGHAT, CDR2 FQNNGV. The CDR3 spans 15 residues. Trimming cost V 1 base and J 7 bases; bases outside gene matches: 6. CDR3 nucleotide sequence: TGTGCCAGCAGCTTAGGGACTAGGGTTAGCGGGGAGCTGTTTTTT. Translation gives CASSLGTRVSGELFF.

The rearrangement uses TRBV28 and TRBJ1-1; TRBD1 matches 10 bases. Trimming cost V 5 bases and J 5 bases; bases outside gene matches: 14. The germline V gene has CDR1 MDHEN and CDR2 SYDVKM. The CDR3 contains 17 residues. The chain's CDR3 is CASSKPGQGYIGTEAFF. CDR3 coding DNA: TGTGCCAGCAGTAAGCCGGGACAGGGGTATATAGGGACTGAAGCTTTCTTT.

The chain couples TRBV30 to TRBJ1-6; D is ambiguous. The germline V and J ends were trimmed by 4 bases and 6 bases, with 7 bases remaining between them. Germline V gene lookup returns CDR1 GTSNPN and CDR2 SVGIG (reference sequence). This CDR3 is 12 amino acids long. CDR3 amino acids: CAWMVANSPLHF. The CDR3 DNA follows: TGTGCCTGGATGGTAGCTAATTCACCCCTCCACTTT.